The 22 T cell receptor beta chains in this list originate from one sample, sequenced in a study of blood T cells in healthy people across ages. Primed by a sample-barcoded 5' primer and a J-beta primer mix, a second PCR proceeded for roughly 6 to 12 cycles. TCRdb reprocessed the 5' RACE reads via MiXCR and lists one record per CDR3 protein. The table shows 700,000 to 950,000 distinct CDR3 sequences, with roughly 43% occurring only once. The specimen was blood. Receptor source: a woman aged 60-70 years in good health.

This clonotype was recorded a few times. V and J are TRBV5-1 and TRBJ2-7; no reliable D call. The CDR3 sequence is 14 residues long. From germline, CDR1 is SGHRS and CDR2 YFSETQ. Trimming took 1 base from V and 2 from J, leaving 10 bases between them. CDR3 protein: CASSLSASTYEQYF. For the CDR3, the DNA is TGCGCCAGCAGCTTGAGCGCCAGCACCTACGAGCAGTACTTC.

A remark on this clonotype: A read error is likely here: a far larger clone is one base away. V and J are TRBV6-2 or TRBV6-3 and TRBJ2-7; the D is unclear. CDR1 is MNHEY and CDR2 is SVGEGT in the germline V gene. The CDR3 has 11 residues. CDR3 nucleotides: TGTGCCAGCAGCAACTCCGACGAGCAGTACTTC. Its translation: CASSNSDEQYF.

The V call is TRBV29-1, the J call TRBJ1-4, with 8 positions matching TRBD1. Germline V lookup: CDR1 SQVTM, CDR2 ANQGSEA. Germline trimming cut 6 bases from V and 5 bases from J; bases unmatched to any gene: 5. CDR3 length: 13 residues. The CDR3 region is CSVLQGVNEKLFF. The DNA of the CDR3 is TGCAGCGTCCTACAGGGGGTAAATGAAAAACTGTTTTTT.

This clonotype was recorded once. This rearrangement joins TRBV7-9 to TRBJ1-2; 12 nucleotides agree with TRBD1. V lost 5 bases, J lost 3 bases, and 10 bases stayed unmatched. The CDR3 runs to 17 residues. Germline V gene sequence: CDR1 SEHNR, CDR2 FQNEAQ (reference sequence). In DNA form, the CDR3 reads TGTGCCAGCAGCCTACCAGGGACAGGGGGCAAGGACTATGGCTACACCTTC. Its translation is CASSLPGTGGKDYGYTF.

This chain uses TRBV5-1 with TRBJ2-2; D not certain. The CDR3 contains 15 residues. Germline-derived CDR1 and CDR2 are SGHRS and YFSETQ. V lost 0 bases to trimming and J lost 5 bases, with 11 bases between them. CDR3 sequence (DNA): TGCGCCAGCAGCTTGGATGGTGGGTCAACCGGGGAGCTGTTTTTT. Protein product: CASSLDGGSTGELFF.

This clonotype was recorded many times. The CDR3, as DNA: TGTGCCAGCAGCCCCCCTTATAATGGGGGCGAATACGAGCAGTACTTC. Its protein is CASSPPYNGGEYEQYF. This chain links TRBV7-9 with TRBJ2-7; possibly TRBD1 for D (6 bases). The germline V and J ends were trimmed by 5 bases and 4 bases, with 21 bases remaining between them. Germline assignment: CDR1 SEHNR and CDR2 FQNEAQ (reference sequence). The CDR3 consists of 16 residues.

V and J are TRBV7-8 and TRBJ2-7; TRBD2 aligns across 7 bases. The V gene's germline CDR1 is SGHVS and CDR2 FQNEAQ. The CDR3 sequence is 14 residues long. The ends lost 7 bases at V and 3 bases at J; junction bases unmatched: 9. The CDR3 DNA sequence: TGTGCCAGCACCTTCGAGACTAGCAGCTACGAGCAGTACTTC. This codes for CASTFETSSYEQYF.

The genes are TRBV5-1 and TRBJ2-5, with TRBD2 matching over 7 bases. Germline CDR1 is SGHRS and CDR2 is YFSETQ. Germline trimming cut 1 base from V and 11 bases from J; bases unmatched to any gene: 11. This CDR3 has 14 residues. The DNA of the CDR3 is TGCGCCAGCAGCTTGATGGCGGGAGACAATGAGCAGTACTTC. This codes for CASSLMAGDNEQYF.

This CDR3 reads CSATGTAGNTIYF. The CDR3 DNA sequence: TGCAGTGCTACAGGGACGGCTGGAAACACCATATATTTT. The V gene is TRBV20-1, the J gene TRBJ1-3; D might be TRBD1 (5 bases). CDR1 DFQATT and CDR2 SNEGSKA come from the germline V gene (reference sequence). Trimming cost V 4 bases and J 2 bases, with 9 bases left between them. The CDR3 totals 13 residues.

This rearrangement joins TRBV20-1 to TRBJ1-5; 8 nucleotides align to TRBD1. V dropped 3 bases and J dropped 3; count of bases not matched to a gene: 7. Germline CDR1 and CDR2: DFQATT and SNEGSKA (reference sequence). There are 15 residues in the CDR3. The CDR3 nucleotides read TGCAGTGCTAGTCCGGGACAGGCTCCCAATCAGCCCCAGCATTTT. Encoded protein: CSASPGQAPNQPQHF.

The V call is TRBV20-1, the J call TRBJ2-1; TRBD2 matches 7 bases. The CDR3 length is 13 residues. The J segment lost 5 bases and the V segment lost 6 bases, leaving 7 bases of the junction unmatched. Germline V gives CDR1 DFQATT, CDR2 SNEGSKA (reference sequence). CDR3: CSAVGGFNNEQFF. The CDR3 region has the DNA TGCAGTGCGGTGGGAGGGTTCAACAATGAGCAGTTCTTC.

Note on this clonotype: A much larger clonotype is one base distant, so this may be a read error. The J gene is TRBJ2-1, the V gene TRBV27, with a weak D call TRBD2 (6 bases). The CDR3 has 14 residues. The germline V gene encodes CDR1 MNHEY and CDR2 SMNVEV (reference sequence). The CDR3 here is CASSLGTGSNGQFF. The CDR3 coding sequence is TGTGCCAGCAGTTTGGGGACTGGCAGTAATGGGCAGTTCTTC.

In this sample, this clonotype turned up a few times. The V and J genes are TRBV4-1 and TRBJ1-1, with D unclear. The V end lost 7 bases, the J end lost 1 base, and 4 bases lay between the germline ends. CDR1 is MGHRA and CDR2 is YSYEKL in the germline V gene. This CDR3 is 11 amino acids long. The chain's CDR3 is CASTSNTEAFF. The CDR3 nucleotides are TGCGCCAGCACCTCGAACACTGAAGCTTTCTTT.

This sequence joins TRBV7-9 and TRBJ2-1, with TRBD1 as a possible D gene (6 bases). The V end was cut by 4 bases, the J end by 7 bases, with 23 bases between. Germline V gene sequence: CDR1 SEHNR, CDR2 FQNEAQ (reference sequence). The CDR3 extends over 17 amino acids. The CDR3 region has the DNA TGTGCCAGCAGCTCCCTCGCCGGGACACTAACGGGGAATGAGCAGTTCTTC. The encoded protein is CASSSLAGTLTGNEQFF.

The gene calls are TRBV24-1 and TRBJ2-3; D may be TRBD1 or TRBD2 (5 bases each). V lost 10 bases to trimming and J lost 5 bases, with 15 bases between them. CDR3 size: 13 residues. The germline gives CDR1 KGHDR, CDR2 SFDVKD. Written as DNA, the CDR3 is TGTGCCACGTGTGACAGCAGCGGAGATACGCAGTATTTT. This sequence encodes CATCDSSGDTQYF.

This clonotype was observed a few times. The chain couples TRBV2 to TRBJ2-5, with D possibly being TRBD2 (6 bases). With 3 bases removed from V and 0 bases from J, the gap between germline ends came to 8 bases. Germline CDR1 reads SNHLY; CDR2 reads FYNNEI. There are 14 residues in the CDR3. CDR3 in amino acids: CASSDGGNQETQYF. The CDR3 DNA follows: TGTGCCAGCAGTGATGGGGGGAACCAAGAGACCCAGTACTTC.

Only a few counts were recorded for this clonotype. The chain links TRBV20-1 to TRBJ2-7, with D maybe TRBD2 (6 bases). V lost 5 bases to trimming and J lost 3 bases, with 11 bases between them. CDR3 length: 12 amino acids. Germline assignment: CDR1 DFQATT and CDR2 SNEGSKA (reference sequence). The CDR3 here is CSAFRGFYEQYF. The CDR3 bases are TGCAGTGCTTTTCGGGGGTTCTACGAGCAGTACTTC.

For this clonotype: This may be a read error, as it is one base from a much larger clone. The rearrangement links TRBV9 to TRBJ2-1; D is perhaps TRBD1 or TRBD2 (5 bases each). CDR1 is SGDLS, CDR2 YYNGEE, per germline. The CDR3 length is 15 residues. CDR3 nucleotide sequence: TGTGCCAGCAGGACCCCCGGGACGGATTACAATGCGCAGTTCTTC. Amino acid sequence: CASRTPGTDYNAQFF.

This CDR3 is CASSFGQNNEQFF. The CDR3 DNA follows: TGCGCCAGCAGCTTCGGACAGAACAATGAGCAGTTCTTC. The chain combines TRBV5-1 with TRBJ2-1; D might be TRBD1 (6 bases). Trimming removed 2 bases from V and 5 bases from J, with 8 bases in between. This CDR3 contains 13 residues. Germline V gene data show CDR1 as SGHRS and CDR2 as YFSETQ.

The chain couples TRBV6-5 to TRBJ2-5; 7 nucleotides match TRBD2. Germline lookup yields CDR1 MNHEY and CDR2 SVGAGI. This CDR3 has 12 amino acids. The ends lost 4 bases at V and 11 bases at J; junction bases unmatched: 7. The CDR3 loop is CASSSAGTMQYF. CDR3 nucleotides: TGTGCCAGCAGTTCAGCCGGGACTATGCAGTACTTC.

The genes are TRBV6-5 and TRBJ2-7; no reliable D call. V was trimmed by 0 bases and J by 4 bases, leaving 13 bases between them. The CDR3 loop spans 15 amino acids. Germline lookup yields CDR1 MNHEY and CDR2 SVGAGI. The CDR3 loop is CASSYSKRGSYEQYF. The CDR3 coding sequence is TGTGCCAGCAGTTACTCGAAGCGTGGAAGTTACGAGCAGTACTTC.

This clonotype appeared a few times. The V and J genes are TRBV2 and TRBJ1-2; a possible D gene is TRBD1 (5 bases). Trimming stripped 4 bases from V and 7 bases from J, with 19 bases between. The CDR3 runs 15 residues. Germline lookup yields CDR1 SNHLY and CDR2 FYNNEI. As DNA, the CDR3 is TGTGCCAGCAGTGCCCCCGGGACCGCATGGGGTGGCTACACCTTC. This sequence encodes CASSAPGTAWGGYTF.